One TCR beta chain is described in this entry. What it recognizes is unknown. These data are taken from a study of vaccination and CD4 T cells after COVID-19. About the research overall: Cells were stimulated with overlapping spike peptides from SARS-CoV-2, HCoV-NL63, HCoV-OC43 and HCoV-229E.

The sample's treatment: 10-day PBMC culture with coronavirus spike peptide pools or control peptides (ViraFEST assay). Fresh medium (containing IL-2) replaced half the medium on days 3 and 7. Germline lookup yields CDR1 SQVTM and CDR2 ANQGSEA. This CDR3 comprises 12 residues. The V gene lost 6 bases and the J gene lost 2 bases, with 10 bases spanning the gap. Sequencing of DNA taken from cultured CD4+ T cells relied on the Oncomine TCR Beta short-read assay. Genomic DNA extraction was carried out from cultured CD4+ T cells. In TCRdb, the PCR reads were re-called with MiXCR into one record per CDR3 protein. The repertoire holds some 8,300 distinct CDR3 sequences, with 60% to 75% as singletons.

This chain joins TRBV29-1 and TRBJ1-2; the D gene is possibly TRBD1 (6 bases). The TCR comes from a human donor who had recovered from COVID-19. Sequences were obtained from CD4+ T cells from blood, cultured in vitro. The CDR3 loop is CSVYGQNYGYTF. The CDR3 DNA reads TGCAGCGTCTACGGACAGAACTATGGCTACACCTTC.